This passage covers 9 T cell receptor beta chains from one sample sequenced in a study of CD8 T cells in ankylosing spondylitis. TCRdb reprocessed the 5' RACE reads via MiXCR and lists one record per CDR3 protein. The data hold 85,000 to 90,000 distinct CDR3 sequences, with under 30% observed a single time. The sample consisted of blood, either unsorted or a sorted T cell fraction (not recorded which). These receptors all stem from a male donor with ankylosing spondylitis or in good health (not recorded which).

This sequence joins TRBV19 and TRBJ2-1; D perhaps matches TRBD2 (6 bases). The CDR3 totals 14 residues. Deletions cut 5 bases from V and 7 bases from J, with 15 bases between. Germline loops: CDR1 LNHDA, CDR2 SQIVND (reference sequence). CDR3 sequence (DNA): TGTGCCAGTAGTTCCACCGGGGGTGGGAATGAGCAGTTCTTC. Translation gives CASSSTGGGNEQFF.

This clonotype turned up a few times. This sequence joins TRBV14 and TRBJ2-1; D not resolved. CDR3 length: 13 amino acids. V was trimmed by 0 bases and J by 6 bases, leaving 6 bases between them. The V gene's germline CDR1 is SGHDN and CDR2 FVKESK. The CDR3 loop reads CASSQDASNEQFF. The CDR3 region has the DNA TGTGCCAGCAGCCAAGACGCTAGCAATGAGCAGTTCTTC.

V usage is TRBV6-5 and J usage is TRBJ2-1; D remains ambiguous. The CDR3 has 13 amino acids. Trimming removed 4 bases from V and 1 base from J, with 5 bases in between. Germline V lookup: CDR1 MNHEY, CDR2 SVGAGI. The CDR3 region is CASSSPSYNEQFF. The CDR3 nucleotides read TGTGCCAGCAGTTCCCCGTCCTACAATGAGCAGTTCTTC.

The chain recombines TRBV25-1 with TRBJ2-7, with D hard to call. With 5 bases removed from V and 4 bases from J, the gap between germline ends came to 6 bases. CDR1 and CDR2 (germline): MGHDK, SYGVNS. The CDR3 is made up of 11 amino acids. The CDR3 region has the DNA TGTGCCAGCAGTCTTATTTACGAGCAGTACTTC. Residues: CASSLIYEQYF.

The CDR3 loop is CSVAGGRHQETQYF. CDR3 bases: TGCAGCGTTGCGGGGGGACGGCACCAAGAGACCCAGTACTTC. The J gene is TRBJ2-5, the V gene TRBV29-1; 7 bases are a match to TRBD2. Germline V lookup: CDR1 SQVTM, CDR2 ANQGSEA. The length of the CDR3 is 14 residues. The junction had 5 bases not matched to a gene; V was cut back by 4 bases and J by 0 bases.

This clonotype was observed a few times. J is TRBJ2-1 and V is TRBV19, with 10 nucleotides matching TRBD2. Trimming cost V 2 bases and J 6 bases; bases outside gene matches: 4. The CDR3 extends over 15 amino acids. The germline gives CDR1 LNHDA, CDR2 SQIVND (reference sequence). CDR3 DNA: TGTGCCAGTAGTATAAAGCGGGGGGGGCTCAATGAGCAGTTCTTC. It encodes CASSIKRGGLNEQFF.

The gene calls are TRBV7-2 and TRBJ1-5; 7 bases are shared with TRBD1. The V gene's germline CDR1 is SGHTA and CDR2 FQGNSA. The V and J ends lost 1 base and 5 bases, in that order; junction bases with no gene match: 8. The CDR3 has 16 residues. The CDR3 protein is CASSLGGRGRHQPQHF. In nucleotides, the CDR3 is TGTGCCAGCAGCTTAGGGGGGAGGGGGCGACATCAGCCCCAGCATTTT.

This clonotype has only one observation. The gene calls are TRBV27 and TRBJ1-2; D remains ambiguous. The CDR3 sequence is 14 residues long. Germline V lookup: CDR1 MNHEY, CDR2 SMNVEV (reference sequence). V dropped 4 bases and J dropped 7 bases, with 16 bases sitting between them. The CDR3 sequence is CASSSMTFSSGYTF. Here the CDR3 DNA reads TGTGCCAGCAGTTCGATGACATTTTCTAGTGGCTACACCTTC.

This chain connects TRBV5-1 to TRBJ1-1, with D perhaps matching TRBD1 (6 bases). The V gene lost 0 bases and the J gene lost 5 bases, with 17 bases spanning the gap. This CDR3 is built from 16 residues. Per the germline V gene, CDR1 is SGHRS and CDR2 is YFSETQ. CDR3 amino acids: CASSLVLGQTPTEAFF. The DNA for the CDR3 is TGCGCCAGCAGCTTGGTGCTTGGACAGACCCCAACTGAAGCTTTCTTT.